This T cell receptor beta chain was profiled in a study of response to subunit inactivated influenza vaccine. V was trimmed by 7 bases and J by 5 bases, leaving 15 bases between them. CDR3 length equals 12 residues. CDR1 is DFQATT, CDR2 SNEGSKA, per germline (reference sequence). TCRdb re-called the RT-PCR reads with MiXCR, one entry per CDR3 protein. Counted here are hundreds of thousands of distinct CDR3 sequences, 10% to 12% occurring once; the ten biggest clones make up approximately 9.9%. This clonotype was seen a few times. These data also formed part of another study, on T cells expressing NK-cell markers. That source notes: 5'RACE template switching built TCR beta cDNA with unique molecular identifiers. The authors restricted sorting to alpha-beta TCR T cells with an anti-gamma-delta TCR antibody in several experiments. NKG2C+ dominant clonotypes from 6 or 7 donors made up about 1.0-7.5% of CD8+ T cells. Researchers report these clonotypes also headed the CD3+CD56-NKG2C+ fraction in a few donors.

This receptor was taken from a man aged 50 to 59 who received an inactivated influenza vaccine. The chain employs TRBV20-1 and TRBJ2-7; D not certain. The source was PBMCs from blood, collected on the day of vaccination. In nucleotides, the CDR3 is TGCAGTGTCGCCCGGGCCCGGGACGAGCAGTACTTC. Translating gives CSVARARDEQYF.